This T cell receptor beta chain is from a study of cytomegalovirus exposure and HLA in healthy donors (dated 2017 in TCRdb). Regarding the complete study: According to an earlier analysis of 587 of the donors, roughly 180 million T cells yielded 90 million to 130 million unique TCR beta sequences and around 280 Gb of sequence data. An early release covering roughly 640 HLA-typed donors comprised 250 to 350 gigabases of sequencing data and tens of millions of unique TCR sequences. Of the 398 genotyped donors, about 84% fell in the genetic ancestry cluster associated with self-reported Caucasian donors. The study aimed to test whether signatures of past pathogen exposure could be identified by cataloging public T cell receptors. Using immunosequencing, the study profiled T cell repertoires from 550 to 750 subjects and related those repertoires to cytomegalovirus serostatus. A separate validation cohort of more than 100 different subjects was used in addition to the approximately 640-subject first cohort. To predict cytomegalovirus infection status, the study combined high-throughput TCR immunosequencing, statistical association of individual TCRs with disease status, and machine learning. To study patterns of TCR occurrence, a later analysis re-analyzed previously published TCR beta repertoires from around 660 donors and added high-resolution HLA genotyping. The later analysis used no new phenotypic data to find candidate immune exposures, relying instead on TCR beta sequences and their occurrence across donors. In an earlier analysis of more than 550 of the donors, high-throughput TCR beta sequencing was used to judge whether each TCR beta V gene segment behaved as functional or pseudogenic. Donor age, sex, ethnicity and CMV serostatus were compiled together with the repertoire data. A later genetic analysis used genome-wide SNP genotypes for about 60% of the roughly 670 donors, treating that subset as a discovery cohort. Every discovery cohort repertoire had been produced on one sequencing platform. HLA typing included class I and class II loci at four-digit resolution. The number of donors typed differed by locus, with about 629-630 for A, B, C, DRB1 and DQB1, roughly 520 for DQA1, about 610 for DPA1, and approximately 470 for DPB1. Five DR-DQ haplotypes were handled as single units for association and clustering because linkage in the cohort was strong. On average, around 240,000 unique TCR beta nucleotide sequences were sequenced per donor among several hundred genotyped donors of the cohort, with 15% to 20% of those sequences being non-productive.

Library construction relied on the immunoSEQ multiplex PCR assay. For the multiplex PCR, a mixture combining 60 forward primers for TCR Vbeta segments and 13 reverse primers for TCR Jbeta segments was used. Amplification of the CDR3 region of rearranged TCR beta genes was performed with a multiplex PCR assay on genomic DNA. The amplified TCR beta libraries were sequenced on the Illumina HiSeq System as 87-base-pair reads. Regarding the original processing steps: A later analysis tallied 75 million to 85 million unique TCR beta chains across the 640 or so repertoires, and roughly 11 million of those chains were shared by two or more donors. A nearest-neighbor algorithm error-corrected the raw reads and collapsed the reads into unique sequences, merging closely related sequences to remove PCR and sequencing errors. V, D and J gene segments were assigned by aligning CDR3 sequences to IMGT reference sequences. Each retained sequence needed at least a six-nucleotide match to both a V gene segment and a J gene segment. Rearrangements were classified as productive when the CDR3 lacked stop codons and remained in frame with V and J, and all other rearrangements were classified as non-productive. Following IMGT convention, CDR3 was defined as the stretch from the second conserved V-encoded cysteine to the conserved J-encoded phenylalanine. In an earlier analysis of more than 550 of the donors, sequences lacking an unambiguous match to a single V gene segment were excluded. In an earlier analysis of approximately 610 of the donors, V segments were called functional above 56.7% productive rearrangements and were called segregating when the between-donor standard deviation exceeded 5%. A statistical classification framework was developed to diagnose cytomegalovirus status using the catalog of TCR beta chain sequences. In a later analysis, V and J genes were assigned by comparing TCR nucleotide sequences against IMGT/GENE-DB human TR gene sequences. In a later analysis, CDR3 sequences and most-parsimonious VDJ recombination scenarios were assigned using the TCRdist pipeline. In a later analysis, every TCR beta chain was defined by the combination of its CDR3 amino acid sequence and its V-gene family, and reads without a unique V-gene family were dropped. As a way to deal with suspected cross-contamination and a sequencing artifact, a later analysis dropped 450 to 600 nucleotide sequences that were highly shared and had low generation probability. For each public chain, a later analysis derived a clonal expansion index from normalized ranks of inferred template counts within each repertoire. Generation probabilities in a later analysis came from a VDJ recombination model fitted to out-of-frame rearrangements, and those results were checked against IGoR. Hypergeometric tests were used in a later analysis to score TCR-TCR, TCR-HLA and TCR-CMV co-occurrence, with a repertoire-size bias correction applied to the TCR pairs. False discovery rates were estimated in a later analysis by permuting HLA or CMV assignments 20 times. In a later analysis, co-occurring TCRs were grouped using DBSCAN, with TCRdist sequence similarity added in when clustering inside HLA-allele-positive subsets. Repertoires with fewer than 30,000 or more than 120,000 public chains, plus five repertoires with anomalous nucleotide sharing, were excluded from co-occurrence clustering. In TCRdb, the immuneACCESS table is reduced to in-frame sequences with V and J assigned. These tables do not hold every clone; where another copy was compared, an unresolved V gene accounts for under half, and the others remain unexplained. From that table come the V and J calls and clone size; the DNA was used to work out D and trimming. This sample holds over 200,000 clones; around 80% were observed only once. In total, the top ten clones hold 0.5% to 0.7% of the sample.

This clone was seen once. What this receptor recognizes is not known. Per-nucleotide qualities are absent, and no much larger clonotype sits a single base away. What the authors observed across the whole study: Most CMV-associated TCR beta chains appeared to be HLA-restricted in a later analysis, and the HLA associations seemed to be driven largely by CMV exposure. A later genetic analysis associated a missense DCLRE1C variant with V-gene and J-gene trimming of TCR beta chains, and an independent cohort replicated the association. Some IMGT-functional V segments, including TRBV6-2 and TRBV6-3, could not be told apart with the 87-base-pair reads, so those segments were excluded. In a later analysis, TCR association rates were found to vary across HLA loci, with the most associated TCRs seen for DRB1 alleles and the fewest for HLA-C alleles. Sequencing depth was assumed to be roughly uniform across donors in the presence/absence analyses, though that assumption may not hold. Compared with the approximately 670-donor mean, donors in an Asian-associated ancestry cluster had fewer N-insertions in productive TCRs, according to a later genetic analysis. The sequencing pipeline was judged likely to have produced a cluster of highly shared sequence variants as a technical artifact. The authors suggested that the approach could potentially be generalized to other disease states and immunological phenotypes. Linkage disequilibrium might explain the correlated functional status among segregating V segments, but an unknown experimental factor could not be excluded. Assigning TCR associations to individual alleles was difficult when HLA alleles, especially DR and DQ, strongly co-occurred. In a later analysis, about 16,000 TCR beta sequences were associated with specific HLA alleles at a false discovery rate of 0.05. A later analysis found that HLA-associated TCR beta chains were more clonally expanded and had lower generation probabilities than equally common non-associated chains. In an earlier analysis of fewer than 750 of the donors, most TCR beta V segments were observed in productive rearrangements about 87% or about 30% of the time, broadly matching IMGT annotations. The cohort was sequenced for TCR beta chains only, and without alpha or paired-chain data the features that could be detected were limited. The study gave a list of 150 to 200 TCR beta chains associated with cytomegalovirus. A further reported finding was that TCR beta sequences accurately predicted the HLA-A and HLA-B alleles for most subjects in the first cohort. CMV serostatus was the only immune exposure information available for the cohort. Because some donors lacked HLA typing at each locus, the association tests relied only on the typed subset. In vitro tests confirmed that a few of the cytomegalovirus-associated TCR beta chains recognize cytomegalovirus antigens. In both the original and validation cohorts, the classifier was reported to diagnose cytomegalovirus status with high specificity and sensitivity. Fewer than 20 rarely observed V segments, including chromosome 9 orphons, were excluded from the earlier analysis of just under 600 of the donors because counts were too low. Several of the top co-occurrence clusters appeared to be linked to parvovirus B19, influenza, CMV and Epstein-Barr virus, according to a later analysis. Across donors, most TCR sequences were observed very rarely, whereas some public TCRs were present in many individuals.

The cohort consisted of some 730 healthy bone marrow donors. At the time of sampling, every cohort member was nominally healthy, though immune exposures that went unrecorded were likely present. The donor was CMV seronegative and belonged to the group of 350 or so seronegative cohort members. Every donor gave a peripheral blood sample, and the peripheral blood mononuclear cells from that sample were used for TCR beta sequencing. Genomic DNA was extracted from the blood cell samples with the Qiagen DNeasy Blood Extraction Kit. Ends trimmed: V by 3 bases, J by 2 bases; bases unmatched to a gene: 3. The CDR3 starts with the cysteine, ends with the phenylalanine, and has 15 residues. The entry retains the CDR3 DNA only, 45 bases that are in frame from base 1. Via the germline V gene, CDR1 is MDHEN and CDR2 SYDVKM.

Material: PBMCs. The clonotype was recovered from a woman in her thirties or forties in good health and CMV-seronegative. This chain joins TRBV28 to TRBJ2-1, and 8 junctional nucleotides match TRBD2. The CDR3 region: CASSFGGGTYNEQFF. The nucleotides are TGTGCCAGCAGTTTCGGCGGGGGGACCTACAATGAGCAGTTCTTC.